The clone carrying this T cell receptor (beta chain) has more than one count but fewer than ten. Its target is not known. TCRdb passed the reads through MiXCR, listing each CDR3 protein once. The sample has hundreds of thousands of distinct CDR3 sequences, roughly 30% seen once. This sample was taken from a study of T cell repertoires in cytomegalovirus infection. CDR1 is MDHEN and CDR2 is SYDVKM in the germline V gene. Trimming removed 5 bases from V and 4 bases from J, with 14 bases in between. The CDR3 runs to 14 residues. The clonotype comes from a human donor in good health (CMV status not recorded). Some clones in this sample may be carry-over from other donors' samples. This rearrangement joins TRBV28 to TRBJ1-1; D is perhaps TRBD1 (6 bases). This specimen was cultured CD8+ T cells from PBMCs, taken from culture after CMV antigen stimulation. As DNA, the CDR3 is TGTGCCAGCAGTCTCCAGAGGGGGGGCACTGAAGCTTTCTTT. It yields the protein CASSLQRGGTEAFF.